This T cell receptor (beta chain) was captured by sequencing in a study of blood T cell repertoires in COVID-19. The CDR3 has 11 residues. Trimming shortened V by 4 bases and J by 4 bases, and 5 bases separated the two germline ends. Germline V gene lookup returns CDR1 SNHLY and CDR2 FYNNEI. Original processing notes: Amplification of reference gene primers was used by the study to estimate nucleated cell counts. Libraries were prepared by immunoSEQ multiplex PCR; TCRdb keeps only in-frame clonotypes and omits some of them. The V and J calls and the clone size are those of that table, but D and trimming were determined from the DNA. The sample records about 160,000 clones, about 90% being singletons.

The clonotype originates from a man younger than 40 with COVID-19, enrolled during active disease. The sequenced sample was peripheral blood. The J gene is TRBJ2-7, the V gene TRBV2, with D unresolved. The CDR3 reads CASSANYEQYF. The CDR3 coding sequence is TGTGCCAGCAGTGCCAATTACGAGCAGTACTTC.